These 17 T cell receptor beta chains were all obtained from the same sample, sequenced in a study of CD8 T cells in ankylosing spondylitis. TCRdb reprocessed the 5' RACE reads via MiXCR and lists one record per CDR3 protein. The repertoire holds some 270,000 distinct CDR3 sequences, with about 30% as singletons. Material: blood, either unsorted or a sorted T cell fraction (not recorded which). The receptors derive from a male donor with ankylosing spondylitis or in good health (not recorded which).

The V call is TRBV6-2 or TRBV6-3, the J call TRBJ2-1; a possible D gene is TRBD2 (5 bases). The CDR3 contains 15 residues. Germline V CDR1 and CDR2: MNHEY, SVGEGT. V was shortened by 0 bases and J by 9 bases, with 15 bases between the two germline ends. Here the CDR3 DNA reads TGTGCCAGCAGTTACTCCGGCGGGCGCTCTGGTGAGCAGTTCTTC. This encodes CASSYSGGRSGEQFF.

This sequence joins TRBV12-3 or TRBV12-4 and TRBJ2-1; D is possibly TRBD1 or TRBD2 (5 bases each). The ends were cut back, 4 bases at V and 0 bases at J, with 13 bases in the middle. This CDR3 is built from 16 residues. The CDR3 reads CASSSRTGGSYNEQFF. The CDR3 DNA sequence: TGTGCCAGCAGTTCGAGAACTGGGGGCTCCTACAATGAGCAGTTCTTC.

This clonotype was seen a handful of times. This sequence joins TRBV4-1 and TRBJ2-6; no definite D call. The length of the CDR3 is 16 residues. Trimming pared 1 base from V and 0 bases from J, leaving 7 bases between. Germline CDR1 MGHRA, CDR2 YSYEKL. The CDR3 nucleotides are TGCGCCAGCAGCCAAGCGTCGGTCTCTGGGGCCAACGTCCTGACTTTC. Protein sequence: CASSQASVSGANVLTF.

This chain links TRBV19 with TRBJ2-7, with 8 positions matching TRBD1. The CDR3 is 14 residues long. CDR1 and CDR2 from the germline V gene are LNHDA and SQIVND (reference sequence). V dropped 2 bases and J dropped 2; count of bases not matched to a gene: 2. The CDR3 reads CASSIQGATYEQYF. The CDR3 DNA reads as TGTGCCAGTAGTATACAGGGGGCAACCTACGAGCAGTACTTC.

The chain has TRBV20-1 and TRBJ1-1; D call uncertain. V was trimmed by 2 bases and J by 6 bases, leaving 7 bases between them. The CDR3 is 11 residues long. From germline, CDR1 is DFQATT and CDR2 SNEGSKA (reference sequence). The CDR3 region has the DNA TGCAGTGCTAGATTGGGGTCTGAAGCTTTCTTT. Its translation: CSARLGSEAFF.

V and J are TRBV10-3 and TRBJ1-2; 7 nucleotides match TRBD1. Germline values: CDR1 ENHRY, CDR2 SYGVKD. This CDR3 has 13 amino acids. J lost 4 bases, V lost 7 bases, and 6 bases had no gene match. CDR3 nucleotide sequence: TGTGCCATCATGGGAGGGGACAGCTATGGCTACACCTTC. Encoded protein: CAIMGGDSYGYTF.

CDR3 sequence reads: CASSFGGEAFF. The CDR3 bases are TGTGCCAGCAGTTTCGGGGGGGAAGCTTTCTTT. The V call is TRBV12-3 or TRBV12-4, the J call TRBJ1-1; weak D call: TRBD1 (5 bases). V was cut by 3 bases and J by 8 bases, with 7 bases left in between. The length of the CDR3 is 11 residues.

The CDR3 region is CASRPPGRTDTQYF. The CDR3 nucleotides read TGTGCCAGCAGACCCCCGGGTAGGACAGATACGCAGTATTTT. The V and J genes are TRBV12-3 or TRBV12-4 and TRBJ2-3; D not certain. V dropped 6 bases and J dropped 3 bases, with 13 bases sitting between them. This CDR3 has 14 amino acids.

The J gene is TRBJ2-5, the V gene TRBV12-3 or TRBV12-4; 7 bases match TRBD2. J lost 5 bases, V lost 5 bases, and 8 bases had no gene match. The CDR3 sequence is 14 residues long. The CDR3 reads CASSPGTNGETQYF. The CDR3 nucleotides are TGTGCCAGCAGTCCGGGGACTAACGGCGAGACCCAGTACTTC.

This chain joins TRBV6-1 and TRBJ2-7, with D maybe TRBD1 (6 bases). V was pared by 6 bases and J by 1 base, with 13 bases between. The CDR3 length is 14 residues. Per the germline V gene, CDR1 is MNHNS and CDR2 is SASEGT. The CDR3 reads CASSQQGKSYEQYF. The CDR3 nucleotides read TGTGCCAGCAGCCAACAGGGAAAGTCCTACGAGCAGTACTTC.

The genes are TRBV5-1 and TRBJ2-1; D may match TRBD1 or TRBD2 (5 bases each). The CDR3 loop spans 17 amino acids. Germline assignment: CDR1 SGHRS and CDR2 YFSETQ. V lost 3 bases and J 0 bases, leaving 16 bases between the germline ends. This CDR3 is CASSWDLGFSSYNEQFF. Here the CDR3 DNA reads TGCGCCAGCAGCTGGGACCTGGGTTTCAGCTCCTACAATGAGCAGTTCTTC.

This clonotype was observed a handful of times. V and J are TRBV20-1 and TRBJ2-1; 9 bases match TRBD1. The CDR3 consists of 16 residues. Germline V gives CDR1 DFQATT, CDR2 SNEGSKA (reference sequence). J was trimmed by 8 bases and V by 1 base; bases with no gene match: 12. The CDR3 is CSARAGTGIRFDEQFF. In DNA, the CDR3 is TGCAGTGCTAGAGCCGGGACAGGGATACGATTCGATGAGCAGTTCTTC.

This clonotype was counted a few times. This chain connects TRBV11-2 to TRBJ2-5; a weak D match, TRBD1 (6 bases). V dropped 5 bases and J dropped 1 base, with 8 bases sitting between them. This CDR3 is built from 13 residues. CDR1 and CDR2 from the germline V gene are SGHAT and FQNNGV. The DNA for the CDR3 is TGTGCCAGCAGCCGGGACATCCAAGAGACCCAGTACTTC. It codes for CASSRDIQETQYF.

This clonotype was seen only a few times. The chain links TRBV29-1 to TRBJ2-3; TRBD1 or TRBD2 may be the D gene (6 bases each). V was clipped by 0 bases and J by 6 bases, with 10 bases between them. Germline V lookup: CDR1 SQVTM, CDR2 ANQGSEA. This CDR3 is 13 amino acids long. CDR3 DNA sequence: TGCAGCGTTGAAGACCCGGGGGCGGATACGCAGTATTTT. It translates to CSVEDPGADTQYF.

J is TRBJ2-1 and V is TRBV9; 8 bases map to TRBD2. Germline V gene sequence: CDR1 SGDLS, CDR2 YYNGEE. V dropped 0 bases and J dropped 7; count of bases not matched to a gene: 9. CDR3 length: 16 residues. This chain's CDR3 is CASSVGSRGGSNEQFF. The DNA for the CDR3 is TGTGCCAGCAGCGTAGGTTCACGGGGGGGATCAAATGAGCAGTTCTTC. Based on the CDR3 plus reference TRBV9 and TRBJ2-1, the full variable domain is DSGVTQTPKHLITATGQRVTLRCSPRSGDLSVYWYQQSLDQGLQFLIQYYNGEERAKGNILERFSAQQFPDLHSELNLSSLELGDSALYFCASSVGSRGGSNEQFFGPGTRLTVL.

The rearrangement uses TRBV7-7 and TRBJ2-5, with D perhaps given as TRBD1 or TRBD2 (5 bases each). Germline V gene lookup returns CDR1 SSHAT and CDR2 FNYEAQ (reference sequence). The ends were cut back, 5 bases at V and 9 bases at J, with 22 bases in the middle. The CDR3 is 15 residues long. This chain's CDR3 is CASSPEGSGRRAQYF. In DNA form, the CDR3 reads TGTGCCAGCAGCCCCGAAGGTTCGGGACGACGGGCCCAGTACTTC.

This clonotype showed up just a few times. The V gene is TRBV6-1, the J gene TRBJ2-3; D not certain. Germline V gene sequence: CDR1 MNHNS, CDR2 SASEGT. This CDR3 comprises 11 residues. V was trimmed by 8 bases and J by 2 bases, leaving 5 bases between them. CDR3 DNA: TGTGCCAGCGAAACCACAGATACGCAGTATTTT. It yields the protein CASETTDTQYF.